This T cell receptor (beta chain) was sequenced in a study of blood T cell repertoires in COVID-19. Study overall: T cells, B-cell-depleted T cells, or PBMCs provided the cDNA or gDNA that served as material.

Only in-frame clones appear in the TCRdb table, and some are missing; sequencing was by immunoSEQ multiplex PCR. The sample gives roughly 380,000 clones, more than 75% of which show up once; 1.1% is in the top ten. CDR3 length equals 13 residues. The sequenced sample was peripheral blood. The V gene is TRBV21-1, the J gene TRBJ1-1; the DNA was not compared with TRBD1, the D call given in the table. TRBV21-1 is labeled a pseudogene. This receptor was obtained from a human donor with acute or convalescent COVID-19. The donor label of this sample is uncertain. The CDR3 loop is CASSDDRGTEAFF. The CDR3 bases are TGTGCCAGCAGCGACGACAGGGGGACTGAAGCTTTCTTT.